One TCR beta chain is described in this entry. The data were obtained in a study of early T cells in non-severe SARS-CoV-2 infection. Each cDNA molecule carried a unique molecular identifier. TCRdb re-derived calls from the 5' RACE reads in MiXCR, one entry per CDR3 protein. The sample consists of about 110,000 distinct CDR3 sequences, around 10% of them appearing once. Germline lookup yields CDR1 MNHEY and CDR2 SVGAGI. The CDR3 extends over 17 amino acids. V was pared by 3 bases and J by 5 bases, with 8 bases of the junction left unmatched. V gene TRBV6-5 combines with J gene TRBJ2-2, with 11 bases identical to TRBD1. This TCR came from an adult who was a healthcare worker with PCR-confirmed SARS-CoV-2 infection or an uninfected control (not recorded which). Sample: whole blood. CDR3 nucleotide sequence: TGTGCCAGCAGTTATTGGAAAGGGACAGGGGGAACCGGGGAGCTGTTTTTT. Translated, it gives CASSYWKGTGGTGELFF.